This is a list of T cell receptor beta chains from one sample in a study of T cell responses to AZD1222 COVID-19 vaccine. Libraries were prepared by immunoSEQ multiplex PCR; TCRdb keeps only in-frame clonotypes and omits some of them. The table lists around 150,000 clones, 92% of them singletons. The sample was peripheral blood, taken 28 days after the second AZD1222 dose. The receptors shown here come from an adult who received the AZD1222 COVID-19 vaccine. Both conserved end residues are part of each CDR3. Size tells how often a clone was seen (once, few, many) or the class of an expanded clone, and some rows leave it out.

J: TRBJ1-1; V: TRBV10-3; size: -; CDR3: CAISLDGLNTEAFF
J: TRBJ1-5; V: TRBV19; size: -; CDR3: CASSIPMGNQPQHF
J: TRBJ2-1; V: TRBV7-2; size: -; CDR3: CASSQWASGRYNEQFF
J: TRBJ2-2; V: TRBV28; size: -; CDR3: CASIDRNTGELFF
J: TRBJ1-4; V: TRBV5-4; size: -; CDR3: CASSGGFVGPNEKLFF
J: TRBJ2-4; V: TRBV30; size: -; CDR3: CAWSSGTLAKNIQYF
J: TRBJ1-5; V: TRBV10-3; size: -; CDR3: CAISGLPSQSNQPQHF
J: TRBJ1-1; V: TRBV6-5; size: -; CDR3: CASITGSNTEAFF
J: TRBJ1-2; V: TRBV3-1/TRBV3-2; size: -; CDR3: CASSQDSMGTGGGYTF
J: TRBJ1-2; V: TRBV27; size: once; CDR3: CASRLKGDRYGYTF
J: TRBJ1-5; V: TRBV30; size: -; CDR3: CAWSGGSSNQPQHF
J: TRBJ1-1; V: TRBV2; size: -; CDR3: CASSLAAGGTEAFF
J: TRBJ2-7; V: TRBV24-1; size: -; CDR3: CATSDGQGLSEQYF
J: TRBJ1-1; V: TRBV2; size: -; CDR3: CASNWDGNTEAFF
J: TRBJ2-7; V: TRBV7-9; size: -; CDR3: CASSPGQGVYEQYF
J: TRBJ1-1; V: TRBV4-1; size: -; CDR3: CASSPIRVGRWRNTEAFF
J: TRBJ2-1; V: TRBV9; size: -; CDR3: CASSVGGLASNEQFF
J: TRBJ2-4; V: TRBV29-1; size: -; CDR3: CSVLEVAKNIQYF
J: TRBJ1-6; V: TRBV11-2; size: once; CDR3: CASSVRTENSPLHF
J: TRBJ1-2; V: TRBV29-1; size: -; CDR3: CSVEVAPARGYTF